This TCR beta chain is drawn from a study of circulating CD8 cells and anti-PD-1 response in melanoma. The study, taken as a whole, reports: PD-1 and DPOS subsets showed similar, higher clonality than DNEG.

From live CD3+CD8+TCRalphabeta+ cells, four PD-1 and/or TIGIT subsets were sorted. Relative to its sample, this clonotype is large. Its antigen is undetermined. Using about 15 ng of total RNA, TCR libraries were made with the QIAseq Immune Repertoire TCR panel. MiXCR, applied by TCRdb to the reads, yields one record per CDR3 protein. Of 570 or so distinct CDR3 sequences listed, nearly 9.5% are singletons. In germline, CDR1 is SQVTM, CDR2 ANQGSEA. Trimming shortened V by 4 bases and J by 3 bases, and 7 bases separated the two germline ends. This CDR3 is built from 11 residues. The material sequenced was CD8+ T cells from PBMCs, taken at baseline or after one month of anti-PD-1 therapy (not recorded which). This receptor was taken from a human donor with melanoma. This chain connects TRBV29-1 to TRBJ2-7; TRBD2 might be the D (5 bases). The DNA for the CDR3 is TGCAGCGTTGTAGAGGGCTACGAGCAGTACTTC. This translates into CSVVEGYEQYF.